This entry lists 32 T cell receptor beta chains sequenced from one sample in a study of shared clonotypes between healthy human individuals. Sequencing used immunoSEQ multiplex PCR; TCRdb keeps in-frame clones, though not all of them. The top ten clones hold 0.35% to 0.45% of a sample with millions of clones, approximately 93% of them seen once. Sequencing used naive CD4+ T cells from PBMCs. The subset: CD45RA+ positively selected. These receptors originate from a young man in good health. Some clones in this sample may be carry-over from other donors' samples.

The CDR3 here is CASSPKETIYF. The CDR3 DNA reads as TGTGCCAGCAGTCCCAAGGAAACCATATATTTT. This sequence joins TRBV6-8 and TRBJ1-3, with D hard to call. CDR3 length: 11 residues. Trimming shortened V by 5 bases and J by 10 bases, and 9 bases separated the two germline ends. Looked up from germline, CDR1 is MNHGY and CDR2 is SAAAGT.

The chain joins TRBV2 to TRBJ2-5, with 7 bases identical to TRBD1. The DNA end is more similar to TRBJ2-7, so the J call may be wrong. CDR3 size: 14 residues. Per the germline V gene, CDR1 is SNHLY and CDR2 is FYNNEI. This chain's CDR3 is CASSEQGQHYEQYF. The CDR3 DNA reads as TGTGCCAGCAGTGAACAGGGACAGCACTACGAGCAGTACTTC.

V is TRBV6-1 and J is TRBJ2-7, with TRBD1 matching over 7 bases. CDR3 length equals 15 residues. The trim removed 7 bases at V and 8 bases at J, leaving 17 bases unmatched. CDR1 is MNHNS and CDR2 is SASEGT in the germline V gene. The CDR3, as DNA: TGTGCCAGCACCGGTGGTGGACAGGCCCCCTTGAAGCAGTACTTC. Amino acid sequence: CASTGGGQAPLKQYF.

The V gene is TRBV29-1, the J gene TRBJ2-5, with D tentatively TRBD2 (6 bases). Trimming took 4 bases from V and 2 from J, leaving 11 bases between them. The CDR3 length is 13 residues. Per the germline V gene, CDR1 is SQVTM and CDR2 is ANQGSEA. The DNA of the CDR3 is TGCAGCGTTGGGGGGGACGGGCAAGAGACCCAGTACTTC. Residues: CSVGGDGQETQYF. Combining the CDR3 with reference TRBV29-1 and TRBJ2-5 gives the whole variable domain SAVISQKPSRDICQRGTSLTIQCQVDSQVTMMFWYRQQPGQSLTLIATANQGSEATYESGFVIDKFPISRPNLTFSTLTVSNMSPEDSSIYLCSVGGDGQETQYFGPGTRLLVL.

This rearrangement joins TRBV5-4 to TRBJ2-5; weak D call: TRBD1 (6 bases). There are 13 residues in the CDR3. With 4 bases removed from V and 6 bases from J, the gap between germline ends came to 13 bases. The germline CDR1 and CDR2 sequences are SGHNT and YYREEE (reference sequence). The CDR3 nucleotides are TGTGCCAGCAGCATAGACAGGAAACAGACCCAGTACTTC. Translating it yields CASSIDRKQTQYF.

This rearrangement joins TRBV2 to TRBJ2-4, with D tentatively TRBD2 (5 bases). CDR1 is SNHLY and CDR2 is FYNNEI in the germline V gene. This CDR3 has 14 amino acids. V was pared by 0 bases and J by 6 bases, with 9 bases between. The CDR3 loop reads CASSEALRGNIQYF. The CDR3 DNA reads TGTGCCAGCAGTGAAGCGCTTCGGGGAAACATTCAGTACTTC.

The V and J genes are TRBV27 and TRBJ2-6; no clear D gene. In germline, CDR1 is MNHEY, CDR2 SMNVEV (reference sequence). CDR3 size: 17 residues. V lost 6 bases and J lost 4, with 19 bases in between. This chain's CDR3 is CASRPLTRSRGANVLTF. Written as DNA, the CDR3 is TGTGCCAGCAGACCCCTGACCCGTTCGCGCGGGGCCAACGTCCTGACTTTC.

The chain recombines TRBV6-6 with TRBJ2-2, with TRBD1 matching 12 bases. The V and J ends lost 6 bases and 7 bases, in that order; junction bases with no gene match: 6. The CDR3 sequence is 15 residues long. CDR1 MNHNY and CDR2 SVGAGI come from the germline V gene (reference sequence). CDR3 sequence reads: CASSTGTGGHGELFF. As DNA, the CDR3 is TGTGCCAGCAGCACCGGGACAGGGGGCCACGGGGAGCTGTTTTTT.

This clone was picked up one time. The rearrangement links TRBV19 to TRBJ2-1; TRBD1 might be the D (6 bases). V dropped 5 bases and J dropped 7 bases, with 18 bases sitting between them. The CDR3 is 15 residues long. Germline V CDR1 and CDR2: LNHDA, SQIVND (reference sequence). CDR3 coding DNA: TGTGCCAGTAGTGCTCCGGGACAAAGGGCAAATGAGCAGTTCTTC. Encoded protein: CASSAPGQRANEQFF.

The chain uses TRBV2 and TRBJ2-1, with D possibly being TRBD1 or TRBD2 (5 bases each). CDR3 length: 18 residues. The germline V and J ends were trimmed by 4 bases and 1 base, with 20 bases remaining between them. The V gene's germline CDR1 is SNHLY and CDR2 FYNNEI. The CDR3 loop is CASSGQGRLAESYNEQFF. The DNA for the CDR3 is TGTGCCAGCAGTGGCCAGGGACGGTTAGCCGAGTCCTACAATGAGCAGTTCTTC.

This chain joins TRBV11-2 and TRBJ2-6; D gene unclear. Germline lookup yields CDR1 SGHAT and CDR2 FQNNGV. The CDR3 totals 15 residues. The V end was cut by 0 bases, the J end by 0 bases, with 3 bases between. The CDR3: CASSLDLSGANVLTF. The CDR3 DNA follows: TGTGCCAGCAGCTTAGATCTCTCTGGGGCCAACGTCCTGACTTTC.

The chain recombines TRBV2 with TRBJ1-4, with 11 positions matching TRBD1. Germline V gene sequence: CDR1 SNHLY, CDR2 FYNNEI. The CDR3 runs to 15 residues. Trimming at V came to 11 bases and at J to 10 bases, leaving 15 bases not matched to a gene. The CDR3, as DNA: TGTGCCGGCACCCGGGACAGGGGGGAAAACGGAAAACTGTTTTTT. Protein product: CAGTRDRGENGKLFF.

The sample holds a few counts of this clone. This specimen includes other DNA sequences encoding the same CDR3. The rearrangement uses TRBV7-2 and TRBJ2-5, with unresolved D. The CDR3 runs 11 residues. With 5 bases removed from V and 2 bases from J, the gap between germline ends came to 3 bases. Germline assignment: CDR1 SGHTA and CDR2 FQGNSA. The CDR3 DNA sequence: TGTGCCAGCAGCCTTCAAGAGACCCAGTACTTC. Encoded protein: CASSLQETQYF. Based on the CDR3 plus reference TRBV7-2 and TRBJ2-5, the full variable domain is GAGVSQSPSNKVTEKGKDVELRCDPISGHTALYWYRQSLGQGLEFLIYFQGNSAPDKSGLPSDRFSAERTGGSVSTLTIQRTQQEDSAVYLCASSLQETQYFGPGTRLLVL.

V is TRBV18 and J is TRBJ1-1; no firm D call. Germline V gene lookup returns CDR1 KGHSH and CDR2 LQKENI. The CDR3 runs 17 residues. Trimming pared 2 bases from V and 0 bases from J, leaving 16 bases between. CDR3 bases: TGTGCCAGCTCACCATCGGCAGTACGTGGGGTGAACACTGAAGCTTTCTTT. Its translation is CASSPSAVRGVNTEAFF.

V is TRBV28 and J is TRBJ2-2, with 8 nucleotides matching TRBD2. This CDR3 is built from 16 residues. J lost 3 bases, V lost 2 bases, and 5 bases had no gene match. CDR1 is MDHEN and CDR2 is SYDVKM in the germline V gene. In nucleotides, the CDR3 is TGTGCCAGCAGTTTACTCAGCGGGAGAGACACCGGGGAGCTGTTTTTT. It yields the protein CASSLLSGRDTGELFF.

J is TRBJ2-2 and V is TRBV10-3, with 12 bases identical to TRBD2. Trimming at V came to 7 bases and at J to 6 bases, leaving 9 bases not matched to a gene. The CDR3 spans 16 residues. The germline gives CDR1 ENHRY, CDR2 SYGVKD. CDR3 loop: CAITRTSGTNAGELFF. CDR3 in DNA: TGTGCCATCACTAGGACTAGCGGGACCAACGCCGGGGAGCTGTTTTTT.

The chain recombines TRBV5-4 with TRBJ2-5; tentatively, D is TRBD2 (5 bases). The germline gives CDR1 SGHNT, CDR2 YYREEE (reference sequence). The CDR3 covers 14 residues. With 9 bases removed from V and 1 base from J, the gap between germline ends came to 16 bases. The CDR3 nucleotides are TGTGCCACCCGACAAAAAGCGGTCCAAGAGACCCAGTACTTC. Translated: CATRQKAVQETQYF.

This clone has a single count. Additional DNA sequences in this sample encode the identical CDR3. V gene TRBV2 combines with J gene TRBJ2-4; D is undetermined. Trimming took 2 bases from V and 5 from J, leaving 4 bases between them. Germline V gene sequence: CDR1 SNHLY, CDR2 FYNNEI. The CDR3 is 12 amino acids. CDR3 coding DNA: TGTGCCAGCAGTGAACGGGAAAACATTCAGTACTTC. Translating gives CASSERENIQYF.

The rearrangement joins TRBV7-9 to TRBJ2-5; 8 nucleotides align to TRBD1. Germline lookup yields CDR1 SEHNR and CDR2 FQNEAQ (reference sequence). J gave up 5 bases and V 3 bases, and 2 bases lay outside the gene matches. This CDR3 comprises 13 residues. The CDR3 loop reads CASSFRDRETQYF. The DNA for the CDR3 is TGTGCCAGCAGCTTCCGGGACAGGGAGACCCAGTACTTC.

The chain employs TRBV19 and TRBJ2-1; 14 nucleotides line up with TRBD2. This CDR3 has 16 amino acids. The germline V gene has CDR1 LNHDA and CDR2 SQIVND (reference sequence). V lost 4 bases to trimming and J lost 7 bases; unmatched junction nucleotides: 6. The CDR3 here is CASSRTGTSGSNEQFF. In nucleotides, the CDR3 is TGTGCCAGTAGTAGAACCGGGACTAGCGGGAGTAATGAGCAGTTCTTC. The entire variable domain, with the rest obtained from reference TRBV19 and TRBJ2-1, is as follows: DGGITQSPKYLFRKEGQNVTLSCEQNLNHDAMYWYRQDPGQGLRLIYYSQIVNDFQKGDIAEGYSVSREKKESFPLTVTSAQKNPTAFYLCASSRTGTSGSNEQFFGPGTRLTVL.

The gene calls are TRBV30 and TRBJ1-2, with TRBD1 matching over 9 bases. Germline V gene data show CDR1 as GTSNPN and CDR2 as SVGIG (reference sequence). The CDR3 runs to 16 residues. Trimming at V came to 1 base and at J to 0 bases, leaving 6 bases not matched to a gene. The CDR3 loop reads CAWSDRGRLSNYGYTF. The DNA of the CDR3 is TGTGCCTGGAGTGACAGGGGGCGCCTCTCTAACTATGGCTACACCTTC.

The genes are TRBV28 and TRBJ1-5; D is undetermined. The CDR3 covers 16 residues. The germline V gene has CDR1 MDHEN and CDR2 SYDVKM. V was trimmed by 4 bases and J by 1 base, leaving 14 bases between them. CDR3 loop: CASSSSNPGSNQPQHF. The CDR3 DNA follows: TGTGCCAGCAGTTCCTCTAATCCCGGGAGCAATCAGCCCCAGCATTTT. Looking up the rest from reference TRBV28 and TRBJ1-5 gives the full variable domain: DVKVTQSSRYLVKRTGEKVFLECVQDMDHENMFWYRQDPGLGLRLIYFSYDVKMKEKGDIPEGYSVSREKKERFSLILESASTNQTSMYLCASSSSNPGSNQPQHFGDGTRLSIL.

The chain links TRBV28 to TRBJ2-2, with TRBD1 matching over 12 bases. This CDR3 is 16 amino acids long. With V trimmed by 7 bases and J by 4 bases, 7 bases remained unmatched. The germline V gene encodes CDR1 MDHEN and CDR2 SYDVKM. CDR3: CASKFWDRGPTGELFF. The CDR3 coding sequence is TGTGCCAGCAAGTTTTGGGACAGGGGGCCCACCGGGGAGCTGTTTTTT.

The chain is built from TRBV5-3 and TRBJ2-2; 10 bases align to TRBD1. TRBV5-3 is designated an ORF whose function remains uncertain. With V trimmed by 4 bases and J by 3 bases, 6 bases remained unmatched. This CDR3 has 16 amino acids. The CDR3 DNA follows: TGTGCCAGAAGCCGCGACAGGGGGCGGGACACCGGGGAGCTGTTTTTT. Amino acid sequence: CARSRDRGRDTGELFF.

The gene calls are TRBV6-5 and TRBJ2-1; TRBD1 is a possible D gene (5 bases). The CDR3 contains 13 residues. Germline V gene sequence: CDR1 MNHEY, CDR2 SVGAGI. The V and J ends lost 8 bases and 7 bases respectively, with 15 bases between them. For the CDR3, the DNA is TGTGCCAGCTTCGGCAGGGTGAGAAATGAGCAGTTCTTC. Protein product: CASFGRVRNEQFF.

This rearrangement joins TRBV11-2 to TRBJ1-1, with D possibly matching TRBD1 (6 bases). This CDR3 contains 16 residues. The germline V and J ends were trimmed by 1 base and 3 bases, with 15 bases remaining between them. Germline V gene lookup returns CDR1 SGHAT and CDR2 FQNNGV. The CDR3 sequence is CASSLGGGRRDTEAFF. CDR3 in DNA: TGTGCCAGCAGCTTAGGAGGGGGGCGGAGGGACACTGAAGCTTTCTTT.

The V and J genes are TRBV10-3 and TRBJ2-7; D call uncertain. Per germline, CDR1 ENHRY and CDR2 SYGVKD. V gave up 2 bases and J gave up 0 bases, with 8 bases separating them. There are 14 residues in the CDR3. The CDR3 reads CAISEIETSYEQYF. The CDR3 bases are TGTGCCATCAGTGAGATAGAAACCTCCTACGAGCAGTACTTC.

The chain links TRBV11-2 to TRBJ2-7; D remains ambiguous. CDR1 is SGHAT and CDR2 is FQNNGV in the germline V gene. Trimming left V 4 bases short and J 4 bases short, with 11 bases between. The CDR3 sequence is 13 residues long. Written as DNA, the CDR3 is TGTGCCAGCAGCTCGAATGGTTGGTACGAGCAGTACTTC. This codes for CASSSNGWYEQYF.

The chain joins TRBV5-1 to TRBJ1-2; no clear D. Between the trimmed V and J ends, which lost 2 bases and 3 bases, there was a span of 14 bases. This CDR3 is 15 amino acids long. Per germline, CDR1 SGHRS and CDR2 YFSETQ. The CDR3 here is CASSFNPQRDYGYTF. CDR3 nucleotide sequence: TGCGCCAGCAGCTTCAATCCCCAGCGGGACTATGGCTACACCTTC.

This chain connects TRBV4-3 to TRBJ1-2; D not certain. Trimming took 2 bases from V and 2 from J, leaving 12 bases between them. Germline values: CDR1 LGHNA, CDR2 YSLEER. This CDR3 contains 15 residues. Here the CDR3 DNA reads TGCGCCAGCAGCCAAATATCGAACAGAAACTATGGCTACACCTTC. Its protein product is CASSQISNRNYGYTF.

In the case of this clone: One end of the junction varies from germline; a read error may be responsible. The chain links TRBV7-2 to TRBJ2-7, with TRBD2 matching over 7 bases. This CDR3 region has 14 residues. CDR1 and CDR2 from the germline V gene are SGHTA and FQGNSA. The CDR3 bases are TGTGTCAGCAGCCCCTGGACTAGCTCCTACGAGCAGTACTTC. Translating gives CVSSPWTSSYEQYF. Full variable domain (rest looked up from reference TRBV7-2 and TRBJ2-7): GAGVSQSPSNKVTEKGKDVELRCDPISGHTALYWYRQSLGQGLEFLIYFQGNSAPDKSGLPSDRFSAERTGGSVSTLTIQRTQQEDSAVYLCVSSPWTSSYEQYFGPGTRLTVT.

The chain is built from TRBV10-1 and TRBJ2-5, with 8 bases identical to TRBD1. The junction had 7 bases not matched to a gene; V was cut back by 3 bases and J by 4 bases. CDR1 and CDR2 from the germline V gene are WNHNN and SYGVQD (reference sequence). The length of the CDR3 is 15 residues. The CDR3 sequence: CASSDSFQGAETQYF. As DNA, the CDR3 is TGCGCCAGCAGTGATAGTTTTCAGGGGGCAGAGACCCAGTACTTC.